Sequencing of this T cell receptor beta chain was carried out in a study of blood T cells in healthy people across ages. V lost 4 bases and J 0 bases, leaving 9 bases between the germline ends. Germline values: CDR1 MGHRA, CDR2 YSYEKL. The CDR3 runs 14 residues. A second roughly 6 to 12 cycle PCR used barcoded and J-beta primers. TCRdb independently ran MiXCR on the 5' RACE reads; one entry per CDR3 protein. Here the sample spans 550,000 to 650,000 distinct CDR3 sequences, around a quarter being singletons. These sequences were also reported in another study, on T cells of mothers and their children.

This chain links TRBV4-1 with TRBJ1-2; D remains unclear. This sequence was found in a boy aged 2 to 10 in good health. The sample comprised blood. CDR3 in amino acids: CASSLPGSNYGYTF. The DNA of the CDR3 is TGCGCCAGCAGCCTACCGGGGTCTAACTATGGCTACACCTTC.